This record covers a single TCR beta chain. TCRdb analysed the RT-PCR reads with MiXCR anew, one entry per CDR3 protein. The data contain more than 550,000 distinct CDR3 sequences, more than 13% of them seen just once; the ten biggest clones take up about 3.9%. The sequence was obtained from a female donor in good health, serving as a healthy control. Sequenced input: memory CD4+ T cells from blood.

The CDR3 here is CASSLGDAAGYTF. The CDR3 DNA reads as TGCGCCAGCAGCTTGGGGGACGCGGCGGGCTACACCTTC. This chain connects TRBV5-1 to TRBJ1-2, with D maybe TRBD1 (5 bases). Germline CDR1 is SGHRS and CDR2 is YFSETQ. The CDR3 is 13 residues long. The V end lost 0 bases, the J end lost 8 bases, and 11 bases lay between the germline ends.